A single sample gave rise to the 5 T cell receptor beta chains below, sequenced in a study of shared clonotypes between healthy human individuals. Data came from immunoSEQ multiplex PCR; TCRdb stores just in-frame clones and leaves some out. This table has about 2.4 million clones, roughly 92% appearing once. The sample taken for sequencing was naive CD4+ T cells sorted from blood. As to subset: CD45RA+ positively selected. All receptors come from a man between 18 and 35 years old in good health.

Worth noting for this clone: Other DNA sequences in the sample encode the same CDR3. The chain is built from TRBV11-3 and TRBJ1-2, with TRBD1 as a possible D gene (5 bases). Trimming removed 1 base from V and 8 bases from J, with 8 bases in between. The CDR3 has 12 amino acids. Looked up from germline, CDR1 is SGHNT and CDR2 is YENEEA. The CDR3 DNA sequence: TGTGCCAGCAGCTTAGGGGGGACCGGCTACACCTTC. It specifies CASSLGGTGYTF. The full variable domain, with the rest looked up from reference TRBV11-3 and TRBJ1-2, is EAGVVQSPRYKIIEKKQPVAFWCNPISGHNTLYWYLQNLGQGPELLIRYENEEAVDDSQLPKDRFSAERLKGVDSTLKIQPAELGDSAVYLCASSLGGTGYTFGSGTRLTVV.

The V and J genes are TRBV5-6 and TRBJ2-1; 7 nucleotides align to TRBD1. The CDR3 runs to 14 residues. After removal of 1 base from V and 8 bases from J, the junction contained 6 bases not matched to a gene. CDR1 and CDR2 (germline): SGHDT, YYEEEE. The CDR3 bases are TGTGCCAGCAGCTTGAACAGGGGAATCGATGAGCAGTTCTTC. It encodes CASSLNRGIDEQFF.

V gene TRBV28 combines with J gene TRBJ1-2, with 7 bases that match TRBD1. CDR1 and CDR2 (germline): MDHEN, SYDVKM. CDR3 size: 14 residues. Losses at the gene ends were 6 bases for V and 4 bases for J; bases not matched to a gene: 8. CDR3 DNA: TGTGCCAGCAGGGTACAGGGGCGAGGCTATGGCTACACCTTC. This sequence encodes CASRVQGRGYGYTF.

This clone was observed a single time. This chain uses TRBV28 with TRBJ1-2; the match to TRBD1 covers 7 bases. Germline loops: CDR1 MDHEN, CDR2 SYDVKM. After removal of 4 bases from V and 9 bases from J, the junction contained 26 bases not matched to a gene. This CDR3 contains 19 residues. The chain's CDR3 is CASSSNAQGGESRLGSYTF. The DNA of the CDR3 is TGTGCCAGCAGTTCTAACGCTCAAGGGGGCGAGTCTCGTCTGGGCAGCTACACCTTC.

This chain joins TRBV30 and TRBJ2-5; TRBD2 agrees at 10 bases. The CDR3 loop spans 15 amino acids. CDR1 GTSNPN and CDR2 SVGIG come from the germline V gene (reference sequence). Trimming removed 7 bases from V and 2 bases from J; junction bases left unmatched: 10. Here the CDR3 DNA reads TGTGCCTACAGCGGGGGGGCTGGACAGCAAGAGACCCAGTACTTC. This sequence encodes CAYSGGAGQQETQYF.